This entry is about one TCR beta chain. The antigen remains undetermined. The sample is drawn from a study of CD8+ T cells in alopecia areata. Study overall: Tofacitinib administration to treated patients was oral, at 5 to 10 mg twice daily. Study results and limitations: In lesional scalp, particularly from alopecia totalis/universalis, clonality was higher than in normal scalp. Tofacitinib significantly reduced both scalp clonality and expanded CD8+ clones among the top 100.

Extracted from the samples, RNA was reverse transcribed into cDNA to serve as the sequencing template. Produced via immunoSEQ multiplex PCR; TCRdb's table is partial and in-frame only. The repertoire includes 100,000 to 150,000 clones, 60% to 65% of them detected once, and around 6% sits in the top ten. The CDR3 runs to 16 residues. Trimming took 4 bases from V and 0 from J, leaving 15 bases between them. CDR1 is SGHTA and CDR2 is FQGNSA in the germline V gene. The treatment is: oral pan-JAK inhibitor, 5-10 mg twice daily. The study team obtained lesional scalp punch biopsies and peripheral blood from alopecia areata patients.

This TCR was recovered from a human donor with alopecia areata. The sequencing used CD4+ T cells sorted from blood, collected at week 4, from a patient treated with tofacitinib. The rearrangement joins TRBV7-2 to TRBJ2-5; no reliable D call. The CDR3 loop is CASSSPFPVYQETQYF. As DNA, the CDR3 is TGTGCCAGCAGCTCCCCCTTCCCAGTCTACCAAGAGACCCAGTACTTC.